This entry lists 26 T cell receptor beta chains sequenced from one sample in a study of CD4 and CD8 cells across lung adenocarcinoma regions. TCRdb called the PCR reads again in MiXCR, with one record for every CDR3 protein. The table has 25,000 or so distinct CDR3 sequences, 40% to 65% seen once. The specimen was CD4+ T cells from the center of a lung tumor. The receptors derive from a male donor with lung adenocarcinoma. The CD4 and CD8 labels of this study may be unreliable.

Regarding this clonotype: The junction differs from germline at one of its ends, possibly a read error. This chain connects TRBV27 to TRBJ2-5; D is perhaps TRBD1 (6 bases). CDR3 length: 17 amino acids. Germline values: CDR1 MNHEY, CDR2 SMNVEV (reference sequence). The CDR3 DNA is TGTGCCAGCGTAGGGGGTCCCGCAGCTCTAGCCCAAGAGACTCAGTACTTC. Protein: CASVGGPAALAQETQYF.

The sample holds many counts of this clonotype. This sequence joins TRBV27 and TRBJ2-5; D is unclear. Germline values: CDR1 MNHEY, CDR2 SMNVEV (reference sequence). The germline V and J ends were trimmed by 2 bases and 5 bases, with 9 bases remaining between them. This CDR3 comprises 13 residues. The chain's CDR3 is CASSLNLGETQYF. For the CDR3, the DNA is TGTGCCAGCAGTTTAAATCTGGGGGAGACCCAGTACTTC.

The chain is built from TRBV3-1 and TRBJ2-1; 14 nucleotides agree with TRBD2. The CDR3 length is 16 residues. Germline CDR1 and CDR2: LGHDT and YNNKEL (reference sequence). The V segment lost 4 bases and the J segment 9 bases; nucleotides outside the gene matches: 8. CDR3 protein: CASSRLAGGPVGEQFF. The DNA of the CDR3 is TGTGCCAGCAGCCGACTAGCGGGAGGGCCAGTAGGTGAGCAGTTCTTC.

By sample share, this clonotype is medium-sized. Sequence at one end of the junction differs from germline and may be a read error. The rearrangement uses TRBV7-3 and TRBJ2-5, with D perhaps given as TRBD1 or TRBD2 (6 bases each). There are 13 residues in the CDR3. Germline lookup yields CDR1 SGHTA and CDR2 FQGTGA. The CDR3 is CASSLGGRETQYF. The CDR3 DNA is TGCGCCAGCAGCTTAGGGGGGCGGGAGACCCAGTACTTC. Together with reference TRBV7-3 and TRBJ2-5, the CDR3 gives the full variable domain: GAGVSQTPSNKVTEKGKYVELRCDPISGHTALYWYRQSLGQGPEFLIYFQGTGAADDSGLPNDRFFAVRPEGSVSTLKIQRTERGDSAVYLCASSLGGRETQYFGPGTRLLVL.

The rearrangement links TRBV6-1 to TRBJ2-2; TRBD1 might be the D (6 bases). TRBJ2-3 matches the DNA end more closely, so the J call is doubtful. In germline, CDR1 is MNHNS, CDR2 SASEGT. This CDR3 region has 15 residues. The CDR3 DNA reads TGTGCCAGCAGACTCCAGGCCGGGATCACAGGGACGCAGTATTTT. This encodes CASRLQAGITGTQYF.

The chain couples TRBV27 to TRBJ2-3, with 8 bases aligning to TRBD2. This CDR3 contains 16 residues. V shed 6 bases, J shed 0 bases, and the junction held 8 bases outside the gene matches. Germline assignment: CDR1 MNHEY and CDR2 SMNVEV (reference sequence). In nucleotides, the CDR3 is TGTGCCAGCAGCCCCCGGGCTAGCGGGAGCACAGATACGCAGTATTTT. This encodes CASSPRASGSTDTQYF.

The chain combines TRBV6-1 with TRBJ2-1; 7 positions agree with TRBD1. Germline assignment: CDR1 MNHNS and CDR2 SASEGT. The CDR3 spans 15 residues. After removal of 10 bases from V and 2 bases from J, the junction contained 11 bases not matched to a gene. The DNA of the CDR3 is TGTGCCACGACGGTTAGGACAGGCACCTACAATGAGCAGTTCTTC. It is translated as CATTVRTGTYNEQFF.

Only one count was recorded for this clonotype. The V call is TRBV27, the J call TRBJ2-5; either TRBD1 or TRBD2 may supply D (6 bases each). The CDR3 extends over 17 amino acids. Germline loops: CDR1 MNHEY, CDR2 SMNVEV (reference sequence). The ends were cut back, 8 bases at V and 3 bases at J, with 25 bases in the middle. In DNA, the CDR3 is TGTGCCAGCGGTGCGGGGCCCGGGGGCCGAGACAAAGAGACCCAGTACTTC. Its protein is CASGAGPGGRDKETQYF.

Regarding this clonotype: The germline gene is not matched at one end of the junction; a read error may be the cause. The genes are TRBV6-1 and TRBJ2-5; D may be TRBD1 or TRBD2 (6 bases each). Germline V CDR1 and CDR2: MNHNS, SASEGT. CDR3 length: 14 residues. CDR3 loop: CASSPWGAGETRLF. Here the CDR3 DNA reads TGTGCCAGCAGCCCTTGGGGGGCCGGGGAGACCCGACTCTTC.

Worth noting for this clonotype: Compared with germline, one end of the junction differs, possibly owing to a read error. This chain connects TRBV12-3 or TRBV12-4 to TRBJ2-3, with D possibly called TRBD1 or TRBD2 (5 bases each). The CDR3 has 14 residues. Here the CDR3 reads CAGSGGGRAETQYF. CDR3 sequence (DNA): TGTGCGGGCAGCGGTGGCGGCAGGGCAGAGACGCAGTATTTT.

A remark on this clonotype: One end of the junction varies from germline; a read error may be responsible. The V call is TRBV27, the J call TRBJ2-5; a possible D gene is TRBD2 (6 bases). The CDR3 length is 17 residues. The germline V gene encodes CDR1 MNHEY and CDR2 SMNVEV (reference sequence). CDR3 DNA: TGTGCCAGCAGTGCGGGGCGCGTAGGTTCTGGGAAAGATACGCAGTATTTC. Its protein is CASSAGRVGSGKDTQYF.

This clonotype was seen a few times. The chain joins TRBV12-3 or TRBV12-4 to TRBJ2-5; 14 bases align to TRBD2. Unmatched junction bases numbered 15, after V lost 2 bases and J lost 4 bases. This CDR3 spans 20 amino acids. As DNA, the CDR3 is TGTGCCAGCAGTTTATCCTGGGGGTGGGGACTAGCGGGAGACGCAGAGACCCAGTACTTC. Its translation is CASSLSWGWGLAGDAETQYF.

V gene TRBV7-8 combines with J gene TRBJ2-3; 9 positions match TRBD1. Losses at the gene ends were 9 bases for V and 1 base for J; bases not matched to a gene: 5. This CDR3 region has 14 residues. In germline, CDR1 is SGHVS, CDR2 FQNEAQ. CDR3 nucleotides: TGTGCCAGTGACCGGGACAGGGGCACAGATACGCAGTATTTT. As protein: CASDRDRGTDTQYF.

This chain links TRBV6-1 with TRBJ2-4; weak D call: TRBD1 (5 bases). The CDR3 runs 14 residues. V lost 6 bases, J lost 0 bases, and 9 bases lay in between. Germline CDR1 reads MNHNS; CDR2 reads SASEGT. The CDR3 DNA follows: TGTGCCAGCAGGGGGCTGGGAGCCAAAAACATTCAGTACTTC. Amino acid sequence: CASRGLGAKNIQYF.

V is TRBV12-3 or TRBV12-4 and J is TRBJ1-5; D not certain. This CDR3 comprises 16 residues. V was pared by 6 bases and J by 0 bases, with 15 bases between. This CDR3 reads CASSYSTGRSNQPQHF. CDR3 coding DNA: TGTGCCAGCAGCTACTCCACCGGACGTAGCAATCAGCCCCAGCATTTT.

This clonotype was seen repeatedly, ten times or more. This chain links TRBV12-5 with TRBJ2-4; possible D gene TRBD1, 5 bases. The CDR3 is 17 amino acids. Germline-derived CDR1 and CDR2 are LGHNT and FRNRAP. The V and J ends lost 2 bases and 0 bases respectively, with 14 bases between them. CDR3 in DNA: TGTGCTAGTGGTTTGCAGACGGACACATTAGCCAAAAACATTCAGTACTTC. It yields the protein CASGLQTDTLAKNIQYF.

A few counts support this clonotype. The chain has TRBV4-1 and TRBJ2-3; no clear D gene. The CDR3 runs 16 residues. V dropped 7 bases and J dropped 1 base, with 18 bases sitting between them. Per the germline V gene, CDR1 is MGHRA and CDR2 is YSYEKL. The CDR3 reads CASNPGRQWGTDTQYF. The CDR3 DNA follows: TGCGCCAGCAACCCCGGCCGGCAATGGGGCACAGATACGCAGTATTTT.

This clonotype was observed many times. The V call is TRBV6-5, the J call TRBJ2-1; D might be TRBD1 or TRBD2, each matching 5 bases. The J call is doubtful: the DNA matches TRBJ2-5 better. The CDR3 runs 16 residues. Germline V gene sequence: CDR1 MNHEY, CDR2 SVGAGI. CDR3 region: CASSYGGAALGETQYF. Here the CDR3 DNA reads TGTGCCAGCAGTTACGGGGGAGCGGCCCTAGGGGAGACCCAGTACTTC.

Remarks on this clonotype: The junction and the germline gene differ at one end; a read error may be behind it. This rearrangement joins TRBV27 to TRBJ2-3; D may be TRBD1 (7 bases). The CDR3 covers 17 residues. Looked up from germline, CDR1 is MNHEY and CDR2 is SMNVEV (reference sequence). CDR3 sequence (DNA): TGTGCCAGCAGTGCGGGGCTAGGGGGCTGTGACACAGATACGCAGTATTTC. As protein: CASSAGLGGCDTDTQYF.

J is TRBJ1-4 and V is TRBV7-2; D is ambiguous. Trimming removed 2 bases from V and 6 bases from J, with 10 bases in between. The CDR3 sequence is 14 residues long. Germline lookup yields CDR1 SGHTA and CDR2 FQGNSA. This chain's CDR3 is CASSLFRRDEKLFF. CDR3 coding DNA: TGTGCCAGCAGCTTATTTCGGCGCGATGAAAAACTGTTTTTT.

The CDR3 reads CASSWLAGEGEQFF. The CDR3 DNA reads TGTGCCAGCAGTTGGCTTGCGGGGGAGGGTGAGCAGTTCTTC. J is TRBJ2-1 and V is TRBV12-3 or TRBV12-4; 7 bases line up with TRBD2. This CDR3 has 14 amino acids. The J segment lost 9 bases and the V segment lost 4 bases, leaving 9 bases of the junction unmatched.

V is TRBV29-1 and J is TRBJ2-5; D is undetermined. Germline V gives CDR1 SQVTM, CDR2 ANQGSEA. The V and J ends lost 4 bases and 2 bases respectively, with 17 bases between them. This CDR3 is built from 15 residues. The CDR3 DNA is TGCAGCGTTGCTGTGAATCGGGCTACTCAAGAGACCCAGTACTTC. This codes for CSVAVNRATQETQYF.

As for this clonotype: A read error may account for a junction end that differs from germline. The chain combines TRBV7-9 with TRBJ2-1; TRBD1 matches 7 bases. CDR1 and CDR2 from the germline V gene are SEHNR and FQNEAQ (reference sequence). This CDR3 has 15 amino acids. The CDR3: CASSLVRGRSNELFF. In DNA, the CDR3 is TGTGCCAGCAGCTTAGTAAGGGGGCGTTCCAATGAGCTGTTCTTC.

The sample holds one count of this clonotype. Relative to the germline gene, one junction end is altered; a read error may explain this. The chain joins TRBV6-1 to TRBJ2-2; 7 bases agree with TRBD1. CDR3 size: 13 residues. Per the germline V gene, CDR1 is MNHNS and CDR2 is SASEGT. The chain's CDR3 is CASLAVSTGALYF. CDR3 bases: TGTGCCAGCCTGGCTGTGAGCACAGGGGCGCTGTATTTT.

This clonotype was seen at least ten times. V and J are TRBV4-2 and TRBJ2-1; 7 nucleotides agree with TRBD2. V was clipped by 0 bases and J by 0 bases; unmatched bases: 5. Germline CDR1 LGHNA, CDR2 YNFKEQ. The CDR3 spans 17 residues. The CDR3 loop reads CASSQDTGEGSYNEQFF. DNA of the CDR3: TGTGCCAGCAGCCAAGATACGGGGGAGGGCTCCTACAATGAGCAGTTCTTC.

This sequence joins TRBV4-1 and TRBJ1-1; D gene unclear. This CDR3 has 16 residues. Germline-derived CDR1 and CDR2 are MGHRA and YSYEKL. The V and J ends lost 0 bases and 1 base respectively, with 12 bases between them. The CDR3 spells CASSQDTYRWNTEAFF. CDR3 DNA sequence: TGCGCCAGCAGCCAAGATACATACAGATGGAACACTGAAGCTTTCTTT.